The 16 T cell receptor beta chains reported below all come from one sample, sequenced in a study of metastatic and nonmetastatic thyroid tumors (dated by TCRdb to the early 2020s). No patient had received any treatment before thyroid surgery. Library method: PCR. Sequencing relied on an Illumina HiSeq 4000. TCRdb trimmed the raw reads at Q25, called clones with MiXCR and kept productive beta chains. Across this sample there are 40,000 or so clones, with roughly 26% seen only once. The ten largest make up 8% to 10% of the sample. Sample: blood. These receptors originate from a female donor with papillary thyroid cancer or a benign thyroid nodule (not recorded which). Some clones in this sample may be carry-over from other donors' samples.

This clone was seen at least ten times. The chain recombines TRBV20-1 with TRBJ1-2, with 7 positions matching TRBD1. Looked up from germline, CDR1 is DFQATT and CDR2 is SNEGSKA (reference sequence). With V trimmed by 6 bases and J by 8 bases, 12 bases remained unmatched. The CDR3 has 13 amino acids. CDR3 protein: CSADIPDRLGYTF. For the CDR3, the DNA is TGCAGTGCCGATATACCGGACAGGTTAGGCTACACCTTC.

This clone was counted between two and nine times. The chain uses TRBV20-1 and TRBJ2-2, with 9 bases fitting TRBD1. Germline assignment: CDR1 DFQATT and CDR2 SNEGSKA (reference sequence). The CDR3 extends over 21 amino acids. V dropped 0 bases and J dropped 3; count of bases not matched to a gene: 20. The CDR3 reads CSARDRGTFVGTGIHTGELFF. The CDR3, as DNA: TGCAGTGCTAGAGATCGGGGGACCTTTGTGGGGACAGGGATTCACACCGGGGAGCTGTTTTTT.

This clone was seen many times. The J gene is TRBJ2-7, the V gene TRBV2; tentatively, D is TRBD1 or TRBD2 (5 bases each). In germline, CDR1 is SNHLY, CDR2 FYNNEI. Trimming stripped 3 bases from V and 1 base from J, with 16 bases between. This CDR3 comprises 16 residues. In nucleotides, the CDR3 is TGTGCCAGCAGTGAGATGGGACCCCAAAATTCCTACGAGCAGTACTTC. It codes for CASSEMGPQNSYEQYF.

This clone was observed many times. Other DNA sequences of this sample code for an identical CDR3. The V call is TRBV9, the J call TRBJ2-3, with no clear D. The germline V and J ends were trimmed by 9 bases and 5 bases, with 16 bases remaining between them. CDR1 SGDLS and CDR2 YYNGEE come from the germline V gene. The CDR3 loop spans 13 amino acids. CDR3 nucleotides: TGTGCCACCCCGTCCTGGAAGGGAGATACGCAGTATTTT. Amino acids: CATPSWKGDTQYF.

The CDR3 nucleotides read TGTGCCAGCAGCTTGCCGGGGACAGGGACCCCCTACGAGCAGTACTTC. Amino acid sequence: CASSLPGTGTPYEQYF. The chain joins TRBV5-6 to TRBJ2-7; 9 bases fit TRBD1. The CDR3 sequence is 16 residues long. Unmatched junction bases numbered 7, after V lost 1 base and J lost 2 bases. Germline assignment: CDR1 SGHDT and CDR2 YYEEEE.

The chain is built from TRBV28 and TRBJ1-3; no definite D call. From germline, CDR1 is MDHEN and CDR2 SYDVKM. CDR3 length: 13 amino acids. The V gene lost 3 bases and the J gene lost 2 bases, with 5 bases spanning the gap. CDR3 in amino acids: CASSFAAGNTIYF. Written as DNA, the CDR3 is TGTGCCAGCAGTTTCGCGGCTGGAAACACCATATATTTT.

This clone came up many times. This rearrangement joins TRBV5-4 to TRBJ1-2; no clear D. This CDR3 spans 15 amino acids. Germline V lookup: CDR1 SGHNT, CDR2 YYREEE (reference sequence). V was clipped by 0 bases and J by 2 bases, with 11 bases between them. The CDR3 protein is CASSLALLWNYGYTF. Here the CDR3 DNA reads TGTGCCAGCAGCTTGGCCCTGCTTTGGAACTATGGCTACACCTTC.

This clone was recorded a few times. The CDR3 region has the DNA TGTGCCAGCAGCTTATTTAGCACCGGGGAGCTGTTTTTT. Residues: CASSLFSTGELFF. The genes are TRBV11-3 and TRBJ2-2; no firm D call. Trimming took off 2 bases at V and 4 bases at J, with 5 bases between the two ends. The CDR3 consists of 13 residues. Germline loops: CDR1 SGHNT, CDR2 YENEEA.

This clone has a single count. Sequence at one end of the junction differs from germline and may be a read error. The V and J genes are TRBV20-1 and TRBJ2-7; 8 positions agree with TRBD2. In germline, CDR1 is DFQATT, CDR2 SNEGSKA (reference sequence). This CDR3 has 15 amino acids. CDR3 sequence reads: CIARDAASGPYEQYF. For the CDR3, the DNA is TGCATTGCTAGAGATGCGGCTAGCGGGCCCTACGAGCAGTACTTC.

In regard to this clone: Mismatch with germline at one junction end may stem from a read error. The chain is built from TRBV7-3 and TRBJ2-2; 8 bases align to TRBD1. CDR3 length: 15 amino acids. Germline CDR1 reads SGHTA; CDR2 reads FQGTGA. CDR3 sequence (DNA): TGTGCCAGCAGATTAAACCCAGGGGGCTCCGTGGAGCTGTTTTTT. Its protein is CASRLNPGGSVELFF.

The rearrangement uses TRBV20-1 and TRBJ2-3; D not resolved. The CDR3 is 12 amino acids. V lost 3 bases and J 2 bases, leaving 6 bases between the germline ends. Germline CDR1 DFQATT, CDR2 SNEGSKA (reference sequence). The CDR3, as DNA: TGCAGTGCTAGCTTGATCACAGATACGCAGTATTTT. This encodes CSASLITDTQYF.

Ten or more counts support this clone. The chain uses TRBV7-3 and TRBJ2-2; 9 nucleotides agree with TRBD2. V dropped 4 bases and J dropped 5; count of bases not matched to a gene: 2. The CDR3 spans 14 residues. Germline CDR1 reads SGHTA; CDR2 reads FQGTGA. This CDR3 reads CASSSTSGTGELFF. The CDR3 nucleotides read TGTGCCAGCAGCTCGACTAGCGGTACCGGGGAGCTGTTTTTT.

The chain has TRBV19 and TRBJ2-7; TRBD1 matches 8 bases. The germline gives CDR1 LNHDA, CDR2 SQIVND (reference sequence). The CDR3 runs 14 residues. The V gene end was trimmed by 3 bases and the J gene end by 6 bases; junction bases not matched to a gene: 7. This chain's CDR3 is CASSMRAGGLEQYF. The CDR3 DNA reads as TGTGCCAGTAGTATGAGGGCAGGGGGCCTCGAGCAGTACTTC.

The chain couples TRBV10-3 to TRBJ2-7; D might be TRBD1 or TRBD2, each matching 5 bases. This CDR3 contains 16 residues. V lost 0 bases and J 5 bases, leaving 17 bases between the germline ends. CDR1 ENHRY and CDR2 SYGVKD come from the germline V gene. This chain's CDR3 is CAISESVNRGAHEQYF. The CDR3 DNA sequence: TGTGCCATCAGTGAGTCGGTTAACCGGGGCGCCCACGAGCAGTACTTC.

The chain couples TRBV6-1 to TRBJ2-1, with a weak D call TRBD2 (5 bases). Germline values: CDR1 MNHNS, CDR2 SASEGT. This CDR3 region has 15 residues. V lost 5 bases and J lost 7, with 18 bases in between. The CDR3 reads CASSSWEIIYNEQFF. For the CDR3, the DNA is TGTGCCAGCAGTTCATGGGAGATTATTTATAATGAGCAGTTCTTC.

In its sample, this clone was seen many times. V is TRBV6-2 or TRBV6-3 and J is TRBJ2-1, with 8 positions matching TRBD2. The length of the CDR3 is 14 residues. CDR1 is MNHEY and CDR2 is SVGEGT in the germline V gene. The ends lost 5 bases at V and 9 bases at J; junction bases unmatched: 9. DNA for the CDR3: TGTGCCAGCAGTCTAAGCGGGGGTGACGGTGAGCAGTTCTTC. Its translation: CASSLSGGDGEQFF.